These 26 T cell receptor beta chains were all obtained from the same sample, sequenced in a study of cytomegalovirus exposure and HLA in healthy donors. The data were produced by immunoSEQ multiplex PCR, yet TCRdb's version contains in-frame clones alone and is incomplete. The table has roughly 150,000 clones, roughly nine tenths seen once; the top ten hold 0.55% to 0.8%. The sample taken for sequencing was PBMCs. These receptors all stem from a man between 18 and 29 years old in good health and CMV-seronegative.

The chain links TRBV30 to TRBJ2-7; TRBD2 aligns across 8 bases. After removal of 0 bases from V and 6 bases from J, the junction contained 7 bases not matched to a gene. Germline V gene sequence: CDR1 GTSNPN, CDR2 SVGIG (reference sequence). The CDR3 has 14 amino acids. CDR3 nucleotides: TGTGCCTGGAGTGTACGTCTAGCGGGTAGCGAGCAGTACTTC. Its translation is CAWSVRLAGSEQYF.

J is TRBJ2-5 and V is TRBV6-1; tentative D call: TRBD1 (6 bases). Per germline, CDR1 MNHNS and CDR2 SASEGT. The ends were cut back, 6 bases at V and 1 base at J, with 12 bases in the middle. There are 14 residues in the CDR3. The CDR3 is CASRKRQVQETQYF. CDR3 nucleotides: TGTGCCAGCAGAAAACGACAGGTCCAAGAGACCCAGTACTTC.

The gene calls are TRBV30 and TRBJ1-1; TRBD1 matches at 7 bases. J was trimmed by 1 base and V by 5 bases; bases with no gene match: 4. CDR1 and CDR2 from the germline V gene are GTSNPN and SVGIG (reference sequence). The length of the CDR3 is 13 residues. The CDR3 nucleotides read TGTGCCTGGTCCGGACAGGAGAACACTGAAGCTTTCTTT. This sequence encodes CAWSGQENTEAFF.

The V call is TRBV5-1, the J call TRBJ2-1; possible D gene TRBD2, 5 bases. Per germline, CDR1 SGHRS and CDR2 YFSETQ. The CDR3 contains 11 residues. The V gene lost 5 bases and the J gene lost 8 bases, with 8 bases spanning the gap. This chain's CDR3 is CASRDGDEQFF. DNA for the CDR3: TGCGCCAGCAGAGACGGGGATGAGCAGTTCTTC.

The CDR3 protein is CAWSVHRTSFIYEQYF. The CDR3 coding sequence is TGTGCCTGGAGTGTACATCGGACTAGCTTTATTTACGAGCAGTACTTC. This chain uses TRBV30 with TRBJ2-7, with 8 bases identical to TRBD2. The trim removed 0 bases at V and 4 bases at J, leaving 11 bases unmatched. The germline V gene encodes CDR1 GTSNPN and CDR2 SVGIG (reference sequence). The CDR3 covers 16 residues.

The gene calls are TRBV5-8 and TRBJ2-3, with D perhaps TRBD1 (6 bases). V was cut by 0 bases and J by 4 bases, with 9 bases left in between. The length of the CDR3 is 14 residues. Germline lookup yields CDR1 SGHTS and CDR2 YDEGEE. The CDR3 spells CASSLAGGPDTQYF. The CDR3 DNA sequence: TGTGCCAGCAGCTTGGCTGGGGGCCCAGATACGCAGTATTTT.

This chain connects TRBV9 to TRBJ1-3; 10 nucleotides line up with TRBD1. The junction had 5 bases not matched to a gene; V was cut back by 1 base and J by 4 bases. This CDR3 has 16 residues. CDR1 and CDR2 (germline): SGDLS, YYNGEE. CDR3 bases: TGTGCCAGCAGCGTATTTGACAGGGGGCCAGGAAACACCATATATTTT. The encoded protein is CASSVFDRGPGNTIYF.

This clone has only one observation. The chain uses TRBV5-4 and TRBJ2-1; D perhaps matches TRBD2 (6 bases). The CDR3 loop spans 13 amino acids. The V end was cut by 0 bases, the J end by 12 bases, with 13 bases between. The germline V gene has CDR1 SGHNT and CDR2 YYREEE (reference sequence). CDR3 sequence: CASSLDWGGVQFF. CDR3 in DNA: TGTGCCAGCAGCTTGGATTGGGGAGGTGTGCAGTTCTTC.

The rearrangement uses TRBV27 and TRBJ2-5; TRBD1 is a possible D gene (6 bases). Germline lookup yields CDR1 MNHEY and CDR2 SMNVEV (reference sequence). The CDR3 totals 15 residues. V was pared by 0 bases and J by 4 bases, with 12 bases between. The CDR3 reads CASSLSGTGRETQYF. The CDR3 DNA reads TGTGCCAGCAGTTTATCGGGAACAGGGAGAGAGACCCAGTACTTC.

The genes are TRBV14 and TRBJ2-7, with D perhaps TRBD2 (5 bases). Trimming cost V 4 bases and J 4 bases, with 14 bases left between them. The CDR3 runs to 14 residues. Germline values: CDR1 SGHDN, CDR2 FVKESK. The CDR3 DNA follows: TGTGCCAGCAGCCTCTTGGGAGCAGGTTACGAGCAGTACTTC. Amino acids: CASSLLGAGYEQYF.

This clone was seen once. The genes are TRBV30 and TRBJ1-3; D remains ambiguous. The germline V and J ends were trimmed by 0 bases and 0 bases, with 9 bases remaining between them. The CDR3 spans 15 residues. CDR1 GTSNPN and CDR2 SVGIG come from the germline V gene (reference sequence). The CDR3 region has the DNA TGTGCCTGGAGTGTCGGGAAGTTCTCTGGAAACACCATATATTTT. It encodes CAWSVGKFSGNTIYF.

The CDR3 loop reads CASSEGVGPITYEQYF. CDR3 sequence (DNA): TGTGCCAGCAGTGAAGGTGTGGGCCCGATTACCTACGAGCAGTACTTC. This chain joins TRBV2 and TRBJ2-7; D call uncertain. The V and J ends lost 1 base and 2 bases respectively, with 15 bases between them. This CDR3 contains 16 residues. Germline loops: CDR1 SNHLY, CDR2 FYNNEI. Looking up the rest from reference TRBV2 and TRBJ2-7 gives the full variable domain: EPEVTQTPSHQVTQMGQEVILRCVPISNHLYFYWYRQILGQKVEFLVSFYNNEISEKSEIFDDQFSVERPDGSNFTLKIRSTKLEDSAMYFCASSEGVGPITYEQYFGPGTRLTVT.

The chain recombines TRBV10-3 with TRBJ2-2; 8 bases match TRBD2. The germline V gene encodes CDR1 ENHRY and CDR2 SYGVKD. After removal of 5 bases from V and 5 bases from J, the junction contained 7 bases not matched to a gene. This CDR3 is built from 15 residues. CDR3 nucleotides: TGTGCCATCAGTTATACGGGAGGGCCAACCGGGGAGCTGTTTTTT. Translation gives CAISYTGGPTGELFF.

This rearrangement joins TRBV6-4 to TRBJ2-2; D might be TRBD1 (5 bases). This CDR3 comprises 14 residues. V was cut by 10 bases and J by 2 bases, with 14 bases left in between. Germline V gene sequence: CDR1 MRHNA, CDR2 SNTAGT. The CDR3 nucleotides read TGTGCCACCCGGAAGGGGCCAAACACCGGGGAGCTGTTTTTT. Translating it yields CATRKGPNTGELFF.

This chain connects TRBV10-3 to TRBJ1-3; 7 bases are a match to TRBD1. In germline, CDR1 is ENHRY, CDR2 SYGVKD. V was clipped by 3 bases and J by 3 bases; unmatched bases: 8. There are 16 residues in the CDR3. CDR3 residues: CAISDLTGWHGNTIYF. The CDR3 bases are TGTGCCATCAGTGACCTGACAGGGTGGCATGGAAACACCATATATTTT.

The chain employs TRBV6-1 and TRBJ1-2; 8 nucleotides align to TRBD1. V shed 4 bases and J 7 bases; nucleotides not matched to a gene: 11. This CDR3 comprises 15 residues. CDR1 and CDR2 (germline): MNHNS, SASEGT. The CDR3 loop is CASSGPGQDGRGYTF. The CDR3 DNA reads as TGTGCCAGCAGTGGACCGGGACAGGATGGTCGTGGCTACACCTTC.

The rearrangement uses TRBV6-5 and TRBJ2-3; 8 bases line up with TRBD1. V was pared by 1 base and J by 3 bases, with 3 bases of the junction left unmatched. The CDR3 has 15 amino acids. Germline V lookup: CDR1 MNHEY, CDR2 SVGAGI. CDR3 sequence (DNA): TGTGCCAGCAGTTACTGGGGGACAGGAACAGATACGCAGTATTTT. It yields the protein CASSYWGTGTDTQYF.

CDR3 sequence (DNA): TGTGCCAGCAGTGAAGGGGGCCGCTATGAGCAGTTCTTC. Amino acid sequence: CASSEGGRYEQFF. The genes are TRBV6-4 and TRBJ2-1; the match to TRBD1 covers 7 bases. The CDR3 runs to 13 residues. Germline-derived CDR1 and CDR2 are MRHNA and SNTAGT. V shed 3 bases and J 8 bases; nucleotides not matched to a gene: 4.

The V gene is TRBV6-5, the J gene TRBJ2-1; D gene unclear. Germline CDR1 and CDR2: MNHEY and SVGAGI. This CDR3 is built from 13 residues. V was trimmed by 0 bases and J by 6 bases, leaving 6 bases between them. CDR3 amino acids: CASSYSYSNEQFF. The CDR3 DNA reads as TGTGCCAGCAGTTACTCCTATTCCAATGAGCAGTTCTTC.

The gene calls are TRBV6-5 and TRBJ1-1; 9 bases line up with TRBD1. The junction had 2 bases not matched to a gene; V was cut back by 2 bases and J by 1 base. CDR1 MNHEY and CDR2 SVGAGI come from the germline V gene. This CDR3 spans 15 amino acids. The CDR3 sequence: CASSYPGQGNTEAFF. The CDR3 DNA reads TGTGCCAGCAGTTACCCGGGACAGGGGAACACTGAAGCTTTCTTT.

The CDR3 reads CASSLRTGRNYGYTF. In nucleotides, the CDR3 is TGTGCCAGCAGCTTAAGGACAGGGAGAAACTATGGCTACACCTTC. The chain has TRBV11-2 and TRBJ1-2, with TRBD1 matching over 8 bases. Losses at the gene ends were 2 bases for V and 2 bases for J; bases not matched to a gene: 4. CDR3 length: 15 amino acids. Germline V gene data show CDR1 as SGHAT and CDR2 as FQNNGV.

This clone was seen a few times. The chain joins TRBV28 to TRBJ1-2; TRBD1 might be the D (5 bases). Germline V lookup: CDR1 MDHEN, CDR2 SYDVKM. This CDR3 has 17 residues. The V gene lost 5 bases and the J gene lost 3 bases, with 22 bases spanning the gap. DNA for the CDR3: TGTGCCAGCAGTCAAGACCCATTTACCCGGGGGGACTATGGCTACACCTTC. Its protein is CASSQDPFTRGDYGYTF.

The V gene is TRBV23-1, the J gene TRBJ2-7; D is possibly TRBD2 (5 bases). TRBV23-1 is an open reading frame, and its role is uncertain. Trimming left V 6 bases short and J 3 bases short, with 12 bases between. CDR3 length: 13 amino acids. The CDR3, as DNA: TGCGCCAGCAGAAGGACCGGGGACTACGAGCAGTACTTC. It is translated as CASRRTGDYEQYF.

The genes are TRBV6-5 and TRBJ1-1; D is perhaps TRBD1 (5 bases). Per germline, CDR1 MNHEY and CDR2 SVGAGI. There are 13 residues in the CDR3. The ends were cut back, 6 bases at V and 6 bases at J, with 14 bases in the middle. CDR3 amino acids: CASRRGRVPEAFF. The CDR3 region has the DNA TGTGCCAGCAGAAGAGGCAGGGTCCCTGAAGCTTTCTTT.

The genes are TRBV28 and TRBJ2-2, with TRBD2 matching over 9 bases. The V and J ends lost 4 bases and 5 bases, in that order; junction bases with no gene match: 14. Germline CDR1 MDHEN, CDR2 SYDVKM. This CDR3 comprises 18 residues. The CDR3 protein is CASSSNTLAGYFTGELFF. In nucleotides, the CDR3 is TGTGCCAGCAGTTCAAATACTCTAGCGGGATATTTTACCGGGGAGCTGTTTTTT.

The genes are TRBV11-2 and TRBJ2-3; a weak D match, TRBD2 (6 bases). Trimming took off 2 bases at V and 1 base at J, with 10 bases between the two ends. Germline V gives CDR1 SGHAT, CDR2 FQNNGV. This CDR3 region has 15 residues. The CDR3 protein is CASSLQASGTDTQYF. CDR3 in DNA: TGTGCCAGCAGCTTACAGGCTAGCGGCACAGATACGCAGTATTTT.